This T cell receptor beta chain is from a study of blood T cell repertoires in COVID-19. This table comes from immunoSEQ multiplex PCR, and its TCRdb copy is limited to in-frame clones, with some not included. Of roughly 270,000 clones listed, 70% to 90% are singletons. This sequence was found in a man aged 18 to 30 with active or convalescent COVID-19. Sequenced material: peripheral blood.

CDR3 nucleotides: TGCGCCAGCAGCTTGATTGGAGGGGGGGCCGTGGAGACCCAGTACTTC. Protein: CASSLIGGGAVETQYF. The chain has TRBV5-1 and TRBJ2-5; weak D call: TRBD2 (7 bases). The CDR3 contains 16 residues. The germline CDR1 and CDR2 sequences are SGHRS and YFSETQ. The ends were cut back, 1 base at V and 5 bases at J, with 18 bases in the middle.